The rows below give T cell receptor beta chains drawn from one sample of a study of early T cells in non-severe SARS-CoV-2 infection. TCRdb analysed the 5' RACE reads with MiXCR anew, one entry per CDR3 protein. The sample yields some 67,000 distinct CDR3 sequences, about 9.1% seen once. The source was whole blood, collected at baseline. The receptors stem from an adult who was a healthcare worker with PCR-confirmed SARS-CoV-2 infection or an uninfected control (not recorded which). The CDR3 runs from the conserved cysteine through the conserved F or W. Fields, in order: V gene, J gene, clone size, CDR3 length, D gene, CDR3 protein, CDR3 DNA. The D gene is left open where the match is weak. A clone size is listed for some rows: how often the clone was seen (once, few, many), or a class if it is expanded.

V: TRBV21-1
J: TRBJ2-1
size: .
length: 16
D: .
CDR3: CASSKETSGSYNEQFF
DNA: TGTGCCAGCAGCAAAGAAACTAGCGGGAGTTACAATGAGCAGTTCTTC

V: TRBV10-3
J: TRBJ2-7
size: .
length: 14
D: .
CDR3: CATWSHSSSYEQYF
DNA: TGTGCCACCTGGAGCCATTCGAGCTCCTACGAGCAGTACTTC

V: TRBV28
J: TRBJ1-6
size: .
length: 15
D: TRBD1
CDR3: CASSQHGTGKGTLHF
DNA: TGTGCCAGCAGCCAACACGGGACAGGGAAAGGCACCCTCCACTTT

V: TRBV28
J: TRBJ2-5
size: many
length: 15
D: TRBD2
CDR3: CASRGTSRIQETQYF
DNA: TGTGCCAGCAGGGGGACTAGCCGAATCCAAGAGACCCAGTACTTC

V: TRBV27
J: TRBJ1-6
size: many
length: 13
D: .
CDR3: CASSPQLGSPLHF
DNA: TGTGCCAGCAGTCCGCAACTAGGTTCACCCCTCCACTTT

V: TRBV29-1
J: TRBJ2-7
size: .
length: 10
D: .
CDR3: CSVITGEQYF
DNA: TGCAGCGTCATCACCGGCGAGCAGTACTTC

V: TRBV7-2
J: TRBJ1-1
size: .
length: 14
D: TRBD1
CDR3: CASSMGQGGTEAFF
DNA: TGTGCCAGCAGCATGGGACAGGGCGGCACTGAAGCTTTCTTT

V: TRBV7-2
J: TRBJ1-5
size: .
length: 14
D: .
CDR3: CASRAGHSNQPQHF
DNA: TGTGCCAGCAGGGCGGGACATAGCAATCAGCCCCAGCATTTT

V: TRBV6-2/TRBV6-3
J: TRBJ2-7
size: few
length: 14
D: TRBD1
CDR3: CASSPGQGAYEQYF
DNA: TGTGCCAGCAGTCCAGGACAGGGGGCCTACGAGCAGTACTTC

V: TRBV7-2
J: TRBJ2-1
size: few
length: 13
D: .
CDR3: CASSSSGGNEQFF
DNA: TGTGCCAGCAGCTCATCAGGGGGGAATGAGCAGTTCTTC

V: TRBV6-5
J: TRBJ2-3
size: many
length: 17
D: TRBD2
CDR3: CASSFSWGTTTADTQYF
DNA: TGTGCCAGCAGTTTTTCGTGGGGGACTACTACCGCAGATACGCAGTATTTT

V: TRBV9
J: TRBJ2-1
size: .
length: 16
D: TRBD2
CDR3: CASSTSIAGVTNEQFF
DNA: TGTGCCAGCAGCACCTCCATAGCGGGCGTAACAAATGAGCAGTTCTTC

V: TRBV7-2
J: TRBJ2-6
size: few
length: 17
D: .
CDR3: CASSLAGGSSGANVLTF
DNA: TGTGCCAGCAGCTTAGCCGGCGGTAGCTCTGGGGCCAACGTCCTGACTTTC

V: TRBV24-1
J: TRBJ1-2
size: .
length: 13
D: TRBD1
CDR3: CATAPGQGVSYTF
DNA: TGTGCCACCGCGCCGGGACAGGGGGTCAGCTACACCTTC

V: TRBV20-1
J: TRBJ2-7
size: many
length: 11
D: .
CDR3: CSATRNYEQYF
DNA: TGCAGTGCTACTAGAAACTACGAGCAGTACTTC

V: TRBV30
J: TRBJ2-1
size: few
length: 12
D: .
CDR3: CAWGLSYNEQFF
DNA: TGTGCCTGGGGCCTATCCTACAATGAGCAGTTCTTC

V: TRBV10-3
J: TRBJ2-3
size: .
length: 12
D: TRBD2
CDR3: CAISARLAAQYF
DNA: TGTGCCATCAGTGCGAGGCTAGCGGCGCAGTATTTT

V: TRBV12-3/TRBV12-4
J: TRBJ1-6
size: .
length: 15
D: .
CDR3: CASSLSSSYNSPLHF
DNA: TGTGCCAGCAGTTTATCGAGCTCCTATAATTCACCCCTCCACTTT

V: TRBV10-2
J: TRBJ1-1
size: many
length: 14
D: TRBD1
CDR3: CASSPTRTGMRAFF
DNA: TGCGCCAGCAGCCCGACAAGGACAGGGATGCGAGCTTTCTTT

V: TRBV18
J: TRBJ2-4
size: few
length: 14
D: TRBD2
CDR3: CASSPPSGTNIQYF
DNA: TGTGCCAGCTCACCACCTAGCGGGACAAACATTCAGTACTTC

V: TRBV12-3/TRBV12-4
J: TRBJ2-7
size: few
length: 13
D: .
CDR3: CASSLIGGYEQYF
DNA: TGTGCCAGCAGTTTAATAGGGGGCTACGAGCAGTACTTC

V: TRBV2
J: TRBJ1-2
size: many
length: 14
D: TRBD1
CDR3: CASSDGRGRGGYTF
DNA: TGTGCCAGCAGTGATGGCAGGGGGCGCGGTGGCTACACCTTC

V: TRBV18
J: TRBJ2-3
size: .
length: 14
D: .
CDR3: CASSRGSVTDTQYF
DNA: TGTGCCAGCTCACGAGGCAGTGTCACAGATACGCAGTATTTT

V: TRBV4-1
J: TRBJ2-7
size: once
length: 13
D: .
CDR3: CASSQVQGYEQYF
DNA: TGCGCCAGCAGCCAAGTTCAGGGCTACGAGCAGTACTTC

V: TRBV7-2
J: TRBJ2-7
size: many
length: 15
D: TRBD2
CDR3: CASTPLAGGAHEQYF
DNA: TGTGCCAGCACCCCACTAGCGGGAGGTGCCCACGAGCAGTACTTC

V: TRBV4-1
J: TRBJ1-1
size: few
length: 14
D: .
CDR3: CASSPARMNTEAFF
DNA: TGCGCCAGCAGCCCAGCCCGTATGAACACTGAAGCTTTCTTT

V: TRBV20-1
J: TRBJ1-1
size: many
length: 13
D: .
CDR3: CSARPLKSTEAFF
DNA: TGCAGTGCTAGACCCCTTAAATCGACTGAAGCTTTCTTT

V: TRBV29-1
J: TRBJ2-1
size: many
length: 15
D: .
CDR3: CSAPQPVSINNEQFF
DNA: TGCAGCGCCCCACAGCCAGTTTCGATTAACAATGAGCAGTTCTTC

V: TRBV29-1
J: TRBJ2-3
size: few
length: 14
D: .
CDR3: CSVRLGLGTDTQYF
DNA: TGCAGCGTACGACTGGGGCTCGGCACAGATACGCAGTATTTT

V: TRBV6-2/TRBV6-3
J: TRBJ1-1
size: many
length: 15
D: TRBD1
CDR3: CASSSRDSLNTEAFF
DNA: TGTGCCAGCAGTTCCCGGGACAGTTTGAACACTGAAGCTTTCTTT

V: TRBV11-2
J: TRBJ2-1
size: few
length: 15
D: .
CDR3: CASSTDHGRYNEQFF
DNA: TGTGCCAGCAGCACAGACCACGGTCGGTACAATGAGCAGTTCTTC

V: TRBV7-2
J: TRBJ2-2
size: .
length: 15
D: .
CDR3: CASSLRQFVTGELFF
DNA: TGTGCCAGCAGCTTACGACAGTTCGTCACCGGGGAGCTGTTTTTT

V: TRBV12-3/TRBV12-4
J: TRBJ2-7
size: many
length: 13
D: .
CDR3: CASSPGPGVEQYF
DNA: TGTGCCAGCAGTCCGGGCCCCGGTGTTGAGCAGTACTTC

V: TRBV7-9
J: TRBJ2-1
size: .
length: 15
D: .
CDR3: CASRLQGSSYNEQFF
DNA: TGTGCCAGCAGATTACAGGGAAGCTCCTACAATGAGCAGTTCTTC

V: TRBV3-1
J: TRBJ2-3
size: .
length: 15
D: .
CDR3: CASSQGYLTTDTQYF
DNA: TGTGCCAGCAGCCAAGGGTACCTAACCACAGATACGCAGTATTTT

V: TRBV20-1
J: TRBJ2-1
size: many
length: 15
D: .
CDR3: CSARRGMSSYNEQFF
DNA: TGCAGTGCTAGGCGGGGAATGAGCTCCTACAATGAGCAGTTCTTC

V: TRBV29-1
J: TRBJ1-5
size: many
length: 13
D: TRBD1
CDR3: CSVQGAGNQPQHF
DNA: TGCAGCGTACAGGGGGCTGGCAATCAGCCCCAGCATTTT

V: TRBV27
J: TRBJ1-1
size: many
length: 17
D: TRBD1
CDR3: CASSFRARAGGSTEAFF
DNA: TGTGCCAGCAGTTTTCGGGCCAGAGCAGGGGGTTCAACTGAAGCTTTCTTT

V: TRBV6-2/TRBV6-3
J: TRBJ2-1
size: .
length: 18
D: TRBD2
CDR3: CASRLRLGSIAGGSEQFF
DNA: TGTGCCAGCAGACTCCGCCTAGGGAGTATAGCGGGAGGTTCTGAGCAGTTCTTC

V: TRBV11-1
J: TRBJ1-3
size: many
length: 17
D: .
CDR3: CASSPMGAPGAGNTIYF
DNA: TGTGCCAGCAGCCCAATGGGAGCACCTGGCGCTGGAAACACCATATATTTT

V: TRBV18
J: TRBJ2-6
size: .
length: 18
D: TRBD2
CDR3: CASSPGSGKSSGANVLTF
DNA: TGTGCCAGCTCACCAGGGAGCGGGAAGAGCTCTGGGGCCAACGTCCTGACTTTC

V: TRBV7-6
J: TRBJ2-2
size: many
length: 17
D: TRBD2
CDR3: CASSAGTSGAWTGELFF
DNA: TGTGCCAGCAGCGCCGGGACTAGCGGGGCATGGACCGGGGAGCTGTTTTTT

V: TRBV28
J: TRBJ2-7
size: .
length: 12
D: .
CDR3: CASSPLGIEQYF
DNA: TGTGCCAGCAGTCCCCTAGGGATCGAGCAGTACTTC

V: TRBV7-2
J: TRBJ2-5
size: .
length: 14
D: .
CDR3: CASSLEDEQETQYF
DNA: TGTGCCAGCAGCTTAGAGGACGAGCAAGAGACCCAGTACTTC

V: TRBV6-1
J: TRBJ2-7
size: few
length: 21
D: .
CDR3: CASTQTGTGIAGLAKNYEQYF
DNA: TGTGCCAGCACCCAAACCGGGACAGGGATTGCCGGACTAGCGAAAAACTACGAGCAGTACTTC

V: TRBV5-1
J: TRBJ1-4
size: few
length: 15
D: TRBD1
CDR3: CASSLDGQGGEKLFF
DNA: TGCGCCAGCAGCTTGGACGGACAGGGGGGCGAAAAACTGTTTTTT

V: TRBV5-1
J: TRBJ1-6
size: few
length: 16
D: TRBD1
CDR3: CASRWGQGAYYSPLHF
DNA: TGCGCCAGCAGATGGGGACAGGGGGCATATTATTCACCCCTCCACTTT

V: TRBV5-1
J: TRBJ2-4
size: .
length: 16
D: .
CDR3: CASSLSGQRGANIQYF
DNA: TGCGCCAGCAGCCTATCCGGACAGAGAGGAGCGAACATTCAGTACTTC

V: TRBV6-4
J: TRBJ2-3
size: many
length: 14
D: TRBD2
CDR3: CASSVGLEVGTQYF
DNA: TGTGCCAGCAGTGTCGGACTAGAGGTTGGTACGCAGTATTTT

V: TRBV7-2
J: TRBJ2-6
size: .
length: 16
D: .
CDR3: CASSLAPVRGANVLTF
DNA: TGTGCCAGCAGCTTAGCGCCGGTTCGCGGGGCCAACGTCCTGACTTTC

V: TRBV7-9
J: TRBJ2-5
size: many
length: 15
D: TRBD1
CDR3: CASSSEGTVQETQYF
DNA: TGTGCCAGCAGCTCCGAGGGGACAGTCCAAGAGACCCAGTACTTC

V: TRBV28
J: TRBJ1-1
size: many
length: 12
D: .
CDR3: CASSSYRTEAFF
DNA: TGTGCCAGCAGTTCATACAGGACTGAAGCTTTCTTT

V: TRBV12-3/TRBV12-4
J: TRBJ2-5
size: .
length: 17
D: TRBD2
CDR3: CASSPGLAGIPQETQYF
DNA: TGTGCCAGCAGTCCCGGACTAGCGGGAATCCCCCAAGAGACCCAGTACTTC

V: TRBV19
J: TRBJ2-1
size: .
length: 13
D: .
CDR3: CASATLPGSEQFF
DNA: TGTGCCAGTGCGACATTGCCCGGGTCCGAGCAGTTCTTC

V: TRBV3-1
J: TRBJ2-7
size: .
length: 18
D: TRBD2
CDR3: CASSQEGLAGADSYEQYF
DNA: TGTGCCAGCAGCCAAGAGGGACTAGCGGGAGCTGACTCCTACGAGCAGTACTTC

V: TRBV20-1
J: TRBJ2-1
size: many
length: 12
D: .
CDR3: CSATISRNEQFF
DNA: TGCAGCGCAACGATATCTAGAAATGAGCAGTTCTTC

V: TRBV2
J: TRBJ1-3
size: .
length: 14
D: TRBD1
CDR3: CATEDRSSGNTIYF
DNA: TGTGCCACCGAGGACAGGAGCTCTGGAAACACCATATATTTT

V: TRBV7-2
J: TRBJ2-3
size: few
length: 15
D: TRBD2
CDR3: CASRESGRALDTQYF
DNA: TGTGCCAGCAGGGAAAGCGGGAGGGCCCTAGATACGCAGTATTTT

V: TRBV28
J: TRBJ2-7
size: many
length: 16
D: TRBD1
CDR3: CASSTPGERGGHEQYF
DNA: TGTGCCAGCAGTACCCCGGGCGAACGAGGGGGCCACGAGCAGTACTTC